Sequencing of this T cell receptor beta chain was carried out in a study of T cell responses to AZD1222 COVID-19 vaccine. Study in general: Both about-4-week and about-12-week second-dose recipients were combined. Overall study findings and caveats: The repertoires were collected only after the peak T cell response. Mostly white British, mostly female donors; authors suggested clonal diversity may be underestimated.

About this clone itself: Its specificity is unknown. The sample contains more than one DNA sequence encoding this CDR3.

CDR1 and CDR2 (germline): MNHEY, SVGEGT. The CDR3 runs to 13 residues. V was shortened by 0 bases and J by 0 bases, with 1 base between the two germline ends. Clones were sequenced by immunoSEQ multiplex PCR, and TCRdb holds only the in-frame ones, with some missing. The top ten hold approximately 0.64% of the sample, which has 150,000 to 200,000 clones, about 95% seen once. The V gene is TRBV6-2 or TRBV6-3, the J gene TRBJ2-3; D is undetermined. This receptor was obtained from an adult in good health. Material: peripheral blood, obtained on day 0 of AZD1222 vaccination. This chain's CDR3 is CASSYSSTDTQYF. DNA of the CDR3: TGTGCCAGCAGTTACTCTAGCACAGATACGCAGTATTTT.